These 2 T cell receptor beta chains were all obtained from the same sample, sequenced in a study of blood T cell repertoires in COVID-19. Using immunoSEQ multiplex PCR, the repertoire was profiled, and TCRdb retains in-frame clones only, with some absent. The profile shows 200,000 to 250,000 clones, around 90% of them singletons. The specimen sequenced was peripheral blood. Source of these receptors: a man younger than 45 with COVID-19, enrolled during active disease.

V gene TRBV5-1 combines with J gene TRBJ2-2; 7 bases align to TRBD1. The germline gives CDR1 SGHRS, CDR2 YFSETQ. The CDR3 spans 19 residues. Losses at the gene ends were 0 bases for V and 2 bases for J; bases not matched to a gene: 13. The CDR3 DNA is TGCGCCAGCAGCTTGGCCGGACGAGACAGGGCCGGTAACACCGGGGAGCTGTTTTTT. It encodes CASSLAGRDRAGNTGELFF.

This chain links TRBV30 with TRBJ1-3; D gene ambiguous. CDR3 length: 13 amino acids. Germline V gene lookup returns CDR1 GTSNPN and CDR2 SVGIG (reference sequence). Trimming shortened V by 6 bases and J by 1 base, and 10 bases separated the two germline ends. The DNA of the CDR3 is TGTGCCTGCTATGGGCGATCTGGAAACACCATATATTTT. Protein sequence: CACYGRSGNTIYF.